This passage covers 21 T cell receptor beta chains from one sample sequenced in a study of T cell responses to AZD1222 COVID-19 vaccine. TCRdb's table, derived via immunoSEQ multiplex PCR, lists solely in-frame clones and lacks some. The data show about 120,000 clones, with approximately 86% seen just once and approximately 9.6% held by the top ten. The sample was peripheral blood, taken on day 0 of AZD1222 vaccination. These receptors were taken from an adult in good health.

The gene calls are TRBV7-7 and TRBJ2-7, with 9 nucleotides matching TRBD2. CDR1 and CDR2 from the germline V gene are SSHAT and FNYEAQ (reference sequence). The J segment lost 6 bases and the V segment lost 6 bases, leaving 12 bases of the junction unmatched. This CDR3 has 15 amino acids. The CDR3 region is CASSSDSGGRGEQYF. CDR3 DNA sequence: TGTGCCAGCAGTTCTGATAGCGGGGGCCGGGGCGAGCAGTACTTC.

J is TRBJ2-5 and V is TRBV28; D possibly uses TRBD1 or TRBD2 (5 bases each). CDR1 and CDR2 (germline): MDHEN, SYDVKM. This CDR3 contains 14 residues. Trimming left V 7 bases short and J 4 bases short, with 16 bases between. CDR3 in amino acids: CASTGAGFRETQYF. Here the CDR3 DNA reads TGTGCCAGCACCGGGGCAGGGTTTCGAGAGACCCAGTACTTC.

The chain combines TRBV4-2 with TRBJ2-1, with D uncertain. Trimming pared 0 bases from V and 0 bases from J, leaving 21 bases between. CDR1 and CDR2 from the germline V gene are LGHNA and YNFKEQ. This CDR3 is 20 amino acids long. The chain's CDR3 is CASSQDLGTFGRSSYNEQFF. In DNA, the CDR3 is TGTGCCAGCAGCCAAGATCTTGGTACTTTCGGTCGCAGCTCCTACAATGAGCAGTTCTTC.

The rearrangement links TRBV6-5 to TRBJ2-7; D is ambiguous. The V end was cut by 0 bases, the J end by 2 bases, with 11 bases between. The length of the CDR3 is 15 residues. Germline CDR1 is MNHEY and CDR2 is SVGAGI. CDR3 DNA: TGTGCCAGCAGTTACTCTGCTAACAGCCCCTACGAGCAGTACTTC. It yields the protein CASSYSANSPYEQYF.

This chain links TRBV7-3 with TRBJ1-5; tentative D call: TRBD1 (6 bases). CDR3 length: 13 residues. The germline gives CDR1 SGHTA, CDR2 FQGTGA. V lost 5 bases, J lost 4 bases, and 9 bases lay in between. Written as DNA, the CDR3 is TGTGCCAGCAGCCTACAGGGAAATCAGCCCCAGCATTTT. This encodes CASSLQGNQPQHF.

This chain links TRBV6-1 with TRBJ1-2; unclear D gene. The CDR3 is 14 amino acids. V lost 1 base and J 4 bases, leaving 10 bases between the germline ends. Germline V gene sequence: CDR1 MNHNS, CDR2 SASEGT. The CDR3 sequence: CASSEEARVYGYTF. Written as DNA, the CDR3 is TGTGCCAGCAGTGAAGAGGCTAGGGTCTATGGCTACACCTTC.

This clone turned up a few times. The V call is TRBV6-2 or TRBV6-3, the J call TRBJ1-2; D unclear. V lost 4 bases, J lost 0 bases, and 15 bases lay in between. This CDR3 contains 16 residues. Germline-derived CDR1 and CDR2 are MNHEY and SVGEGT. CDR3 amino acids: CASSSPRERANYGYTF. CDR3 nucleotides: TGTGCCAGCAGTTCCCCCCGGGAGAGAGCTAACTATGGCTACACCTTC.

The V gene is TRBV3-1 (or the pseudogene TRBV3-2), the J gene TRBJ2-7, with 9 nucleotides matching TRBD1. Germline V gene sequence: CDR1 LGHDT, CDR2 YNNKEL (reference sequence). This CDR3 is built from 15 residues. V was clipped by 3 bases and J by 2 bases; unmatched bases: 5. The CDR3 loop is CASSQGTGGAYEQYF. In nucleotides, the CDR3 is TGTGCCAGCAGCCAGGGAACAGGGGGCGCCTACGAGCAGTACTTC.

The CDR3 loop reads CASSQRTGVTEAFF. The CDR3 DNA reads TGTGCCAGCAGCCAACGGACAGGGGTCACTGAAGCTTTCTTT. This chain joins TRBV11-1 and TRBJ1-1, with 9 positions matching TRBD1. Germline CDR1 is SGHAT and CDR2 is FQDESV (reference sequence). Germline trimming cut 5 bases from V and 4 bases from J; bases unmatched to any gene: 5. The CDR3 is 14 amino acids. The variable domain in full, with the rest retrieved from reference TRBV11-1 and TRBJ1-1, is EAEVAQSPRYKITEKSQAVAFWCDPISGHATLYWYRQILGQGPELLVQFQDESVVDDSQLPKDRFSAERLKGVDSTLKIQPAELGDSAMYLCASSQRTGVTEAFFGQGTRLTVV.

The V and J genes are TRBV9 and TRBJ1-4, with 8 bases that match TRBD1. Germline trimming cut 6 bases from V and 0 bases from J; bases unmatched to any gene: 4. The length of the CDR3 is 15 residues. CDR1 and CDR2 (germline): SGDLS, YYNGEE. The CDR3 DNA sequence: TGTGCCAGCAACCCACAGGGGGCAACTAATGAAAAACTGTTTTTT. Its protein product is CASNPQGATNEKLFF.

The rearrangement links TRBV6-2 or TRBV6-3 to TRBJ1-4; tentatively, D is TRBD1 (6 bases). The V end was cut by 2 bases, the J end by 8 bases, with 12 bases between. CDR1 is MNHEY, CDR2 SVGEGT, per germline. The CDR3 has 14 residues. CDR3 amino acids: CASSYANQGEKLFF. The CDR3, as DNA: TGTGCCAGCAGTTACGCCAATCAGGGGGAAAAACTGTTTTTT.

The V gene is TRBV2, the J gene TRBJ1-5; D gene uncertain. V was trimmed by 7 bases and J by 6 bases, leaving 13 bases between them. This CDR3 spans 13 amino acids. The germline V gene has CDR1 SNHLY and CDR2 FYNNEI. CDR3 loop: CASNTERIQPQHF. The DNA of the CDR3 is TGTGCCAGCAATACGGAGCGAATTCAGCCCCAGCATTTT.

The V and J genes are TRBV7-2 and TRBJ2-5; D not certain. The CDR3 extends over 12 amino acids. Germline V gene lookup returns CDR1 SGHTA and CDR2 FQGNSA. Trimming took off 3 bases at V and 2 bases at J, with 4 bases between the two ends. The CDR3 DNA reads as TGTGCCAGCAGCTTCGATCAAGAGACCCAGTACTTC. Amino acids: CASSFDQETQYF.

This chain links TRBV27 with TRBJ1-5; D gene uncertain. This CDR3 has 14 residues. CDR1 is MNHEY and CDR2 is SMNVEV in the germline V gene (reference sequence). V lost 2 bases to trimming and J lost 4 bases, with 9 bases between them. The CDR3 DNA is TGTGCCAGCAGTTTACTTCCAGAGAATCAGCCCCAGCATTTT. Residues: CASSLLPENQPQHF.

The V call is TRBV15, the J call TRBJ2-1, with D perhaps TRBD1 or TRBD2 (5 bases each). V was cut by 0 bases and J by 2 bases, with 8 bases left in between. CDR3 size: 15 residues. CDR1 is LNHNV, CDR2 YYDKDF, per germline (reference sequence). The CDR3 DNA is TGTGCCACCAGCAGAGACGGGGCTACCTACAATGAGCAGTTCTTC. This gives the protein CATSRDGATYNEQFF. The entire variable domain, with the rest obtained from reference TRBV15 and TRBJ2-1, is as follows: DAMVIQNPRYQVTQFGKPVTLSCSQTLNHNVMYWYQQKSSQAPKLLFHYYDKDFNNEADTPDNFQSRRPNTSFCFLDIRSPGLGDTAMYLCATSRDGATYNEQFFGPGTRLTVL.

The CDR3 DNA is TGTGCCGGGGGAGCGAACACTGAAGCTTTCTTT. Translated, it gives CAGGANTEAFF. J is TRBJ1-1 and V is TRBV11-2; tentative D call: TRBD1 (5 bases). The CDR3 sequence is 11 residues long. V lost 11 bases, J lost 1 base, and 8 bases lay in between. Germline loops: CDR1 SGHAT, CDR2 FQNNGV.

The chain carries TRBV4-3 and TRBJ1-2; 7 bases match TRBD1. This CDR3 is 15 amino acids long. Trimming took 0 bases from V and 2 from J; bases not matched to a gene: 3. Germline CDR1 is LGHNA and CDR2 is YSLEER. The CDR3 nucleotides are TGCGCCAGCAGCCAAGATTGGACAGGAAACTATGGCTACACCTTC. This gives the protein CASSQDWTGNYGYTF.

The chain uses TRBV24-1 and TRBJ2-1, with D unresolved. CDR1 is KGHDR and CDR2 is SFDVKD in the germline V gene. This CDR3 is 14 amino acids long. Trimming shortened V by 6 bases and J by 0 bases, and 8 bases separated the two germline ends. CDR3 bases: TGTGCCACCAGTAAGACAAGCTCCTACAATGAGCAGTTCTTC. Amino acid sequence: CATSKTSSYNEQFF.

The V gene is TRBV6-5, the J gene TRBJ1-4; TRBD1 agrees at 8 bases. Germline CDR1 MNHEY, CDR2 SVGAGI. Trimming at V came to 7 bases and at J to 7 bases, leaving 8 bases not matched to a gene. The CDR3 sequence is 14 residues long. CDR3 sequence: CASTITGGSEKLFF. For the CDR3, the DNA is TGTGCCAGCACCATCACAGGGGGTAGTGAAAAACTGTTTTTT.

J is TRBJ2-6 and V is TRBV7-2; 12 nucleotides agree with TRBD1. V lost 5 bases and J lost 4; bases outside the gene matches: 6. Germline V lookup: CDR1 SGHTA, CDR2 FQGNSA. The CDR3 length is 17 residues. For the CDR3, the DNA is TGTGCCAGCAGCGGGGGACAGGGGGCGATCGGGGCCAACGTCCTGACTTTC. Translated: CASSGGQGAIGANVLTF.

The chain uses TRBV5-5 and TRBJ2-7; perhaps TRBD1 as D (6 bases). V was clipped by 4 bases and J by 12 bases, with 20 bases between them. CDR3 length: 13 residues. In germline, CDR1 is SGHKS, CDR2 YYEKEE (reference sequence). This CDR3 is CASSQPGTPKPYF. In DNA, the CDR3 is TGTGCCAGCAGCCAGCCGGGGACACCTAAGCCGTACTTC.